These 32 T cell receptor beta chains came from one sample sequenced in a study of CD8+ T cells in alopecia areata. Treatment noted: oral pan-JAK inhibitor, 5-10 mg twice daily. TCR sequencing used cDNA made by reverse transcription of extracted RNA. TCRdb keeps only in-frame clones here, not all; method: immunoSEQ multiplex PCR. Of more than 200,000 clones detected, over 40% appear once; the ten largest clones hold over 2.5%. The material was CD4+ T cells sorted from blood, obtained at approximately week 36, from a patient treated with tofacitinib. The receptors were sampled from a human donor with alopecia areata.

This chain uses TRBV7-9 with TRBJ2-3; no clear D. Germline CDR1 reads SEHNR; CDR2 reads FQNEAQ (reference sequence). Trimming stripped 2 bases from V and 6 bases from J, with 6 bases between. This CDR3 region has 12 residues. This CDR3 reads CASSLSSDTQYF. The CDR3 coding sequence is TGTGCCAGCAGCTTATCGAGCGATACGCAGTATTTT.

The CDR3 reads CASSLVGTAHLGQYF. Here the CDR3 DNA reads TGTGCCAGCAGCTTAGTTGGGACCGCTCACCTGGGGCAGTACTTC. The chain joins TRBV7-9 to TRBJ2-7, with D perhaps TRBD1 or TRBD2 (5 bases each). Germline assignment: CDR1 SEHNR and CDR2 FQNEAQ (reference sequence). V lost 1 base to trimming and J lost 9 bases, with 19 bases between them. The CDR3 has 15 residues.

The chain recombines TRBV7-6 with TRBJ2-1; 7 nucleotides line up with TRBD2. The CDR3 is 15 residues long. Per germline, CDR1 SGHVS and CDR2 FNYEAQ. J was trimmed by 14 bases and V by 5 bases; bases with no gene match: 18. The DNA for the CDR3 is TGTGCCAGCAGCAAGGGTATAGCGGGCACCCACTTGGAGTTCTTC. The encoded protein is CASSKGIAGTHLEFF. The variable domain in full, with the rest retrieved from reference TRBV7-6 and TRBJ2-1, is GAGVSQSPRYKVTKRGQDVALRCDPISGHVSLYWYRQALGQGPEFLTYFNYEAQQDKSGLPNDRFSAERPEGSISTLTIQRTEQRDSAMYRCASSKGIAGTHLEFFGPGTRLTVL.

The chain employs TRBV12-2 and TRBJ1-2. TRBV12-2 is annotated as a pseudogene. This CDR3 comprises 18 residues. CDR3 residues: CASRFRGASIGENYGYTF. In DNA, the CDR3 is TGTGCAAGTCGCTTCCGAGGCGCGAGCATCGGGGAGAACTATGGCTACACCTTC.

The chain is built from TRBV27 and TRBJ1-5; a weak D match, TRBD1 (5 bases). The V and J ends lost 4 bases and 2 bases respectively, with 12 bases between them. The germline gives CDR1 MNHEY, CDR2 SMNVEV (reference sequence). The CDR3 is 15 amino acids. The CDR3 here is CASSSAGSGNQPQHF. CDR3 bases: TGTGCCAGCAGTTCCGCAGGGAGTGGCAATCAGCCCCAGCATTTT.

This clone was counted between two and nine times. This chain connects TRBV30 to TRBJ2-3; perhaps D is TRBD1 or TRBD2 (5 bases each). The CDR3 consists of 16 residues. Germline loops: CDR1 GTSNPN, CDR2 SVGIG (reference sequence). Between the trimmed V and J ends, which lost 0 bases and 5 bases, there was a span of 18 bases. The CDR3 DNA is TGTGCCTGGAGTGTACCGGAGCGGATTAGGGGAGATACGCAGTATTTT. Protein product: CAWSVPERIRGDTQYF. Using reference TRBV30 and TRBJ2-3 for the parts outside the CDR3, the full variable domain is SQTIHQWPATLVQPVGSPLSLECTVEGTSNPNLYWYRQAAGRGLQLLFYSVGIGQISSEVPQNLSASRPQDRQFILSSKKLLLSDSGFYLCAWSVPERIRGDTQYFGPGTRLTVL.

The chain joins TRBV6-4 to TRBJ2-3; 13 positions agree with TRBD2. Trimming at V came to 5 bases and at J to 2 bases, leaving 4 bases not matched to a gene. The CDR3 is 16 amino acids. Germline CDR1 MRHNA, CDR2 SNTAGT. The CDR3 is CASSIGLAGVTDTQYF. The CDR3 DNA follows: TGTGCCAGCAGTATTGGACTAGCGGGAGTCACAGATACGCAGTATTTT.

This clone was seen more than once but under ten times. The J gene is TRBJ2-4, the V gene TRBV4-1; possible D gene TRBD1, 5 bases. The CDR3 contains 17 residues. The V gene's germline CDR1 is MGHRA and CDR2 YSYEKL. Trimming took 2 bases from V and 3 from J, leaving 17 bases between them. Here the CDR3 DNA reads TGCGCCAGCAGCCAACCCCACACCGGGCAGGGCAAAAACATTCAGTACTTC. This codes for CASSQPHTGQGKNIQYF.

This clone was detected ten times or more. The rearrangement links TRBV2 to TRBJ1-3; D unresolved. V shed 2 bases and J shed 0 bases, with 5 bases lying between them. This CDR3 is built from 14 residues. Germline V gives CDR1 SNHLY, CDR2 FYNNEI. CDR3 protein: CASSELSSGNTIYF. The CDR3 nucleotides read TGTGCCAGCAGTGAACTGTCCTCTGGAAACACCATATATTTT.

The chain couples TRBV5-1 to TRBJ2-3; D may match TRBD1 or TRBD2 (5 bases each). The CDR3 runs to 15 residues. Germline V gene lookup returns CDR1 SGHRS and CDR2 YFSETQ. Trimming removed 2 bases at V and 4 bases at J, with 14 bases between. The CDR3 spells CASSFSQRGADTQYF. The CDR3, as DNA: TGCGCCAGCAGCTTTTCACAGAGGGGCGCAGATACGCAGTATTTT. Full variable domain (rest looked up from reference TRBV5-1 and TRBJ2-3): KAGVTQTPRYLIKTRGQQVTLSCSPISGHRSVSWYQQTPGQGLQFLFEYFSETQRNKGNFPGRFSGRQFSNSRSEMNVSTLELGDSALYLCASSFSQRGADTQYFGPGTRLTVL.

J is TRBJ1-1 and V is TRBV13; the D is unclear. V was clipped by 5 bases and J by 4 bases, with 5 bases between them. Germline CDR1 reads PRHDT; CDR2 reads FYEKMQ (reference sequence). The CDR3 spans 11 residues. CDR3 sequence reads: CASSRRTEAFF. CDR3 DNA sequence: TGTGCCAGCAGCCGGCGCACTGAAGCTTTCTTT.

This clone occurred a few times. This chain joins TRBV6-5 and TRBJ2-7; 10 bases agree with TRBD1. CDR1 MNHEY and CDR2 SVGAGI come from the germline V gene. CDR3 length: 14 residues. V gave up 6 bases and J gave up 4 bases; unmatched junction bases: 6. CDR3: CASRYGQGGYEQYF. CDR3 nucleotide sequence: TGTGCCAGCAGATACGGACAGGGGGGATACGAGCAGTACTTC.

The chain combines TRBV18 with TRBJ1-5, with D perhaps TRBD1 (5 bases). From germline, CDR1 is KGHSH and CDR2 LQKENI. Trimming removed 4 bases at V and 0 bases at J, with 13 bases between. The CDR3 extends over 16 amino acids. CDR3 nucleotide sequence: TGTGCCAGCTCACTAATCTCGGGGGATAGCAATCAGCCCCAGCATTTT. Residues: CASSLISGDSNQPQHF.

The CDR3 loop is CAISGASGSFSYNEQFF. Here the CDR3 DNA reads TGTGCCATCAGTGGGGCTAGCGGGTCCTTCTCCTACAATGAGCAGTTCTTC. The J gene is TRBJ2-1, the V gene TRBV10-3; 8 positions agree with TRBD2. This CDR3 spans 17 amino acids. Per the germline V gene, CDR1 is ENHRY and CDR2 is SYGVKD. V trimming: 4 bases; J trimming: 0 bases; junction bases outside the gene matches: 8.

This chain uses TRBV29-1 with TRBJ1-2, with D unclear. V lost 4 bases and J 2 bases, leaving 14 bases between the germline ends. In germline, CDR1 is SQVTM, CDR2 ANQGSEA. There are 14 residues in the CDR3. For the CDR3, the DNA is TGCAGCGTTGGTGACTTGATGAGGAACTATGGCTACACCTTC. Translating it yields CSVGDLMRNYGYTF.

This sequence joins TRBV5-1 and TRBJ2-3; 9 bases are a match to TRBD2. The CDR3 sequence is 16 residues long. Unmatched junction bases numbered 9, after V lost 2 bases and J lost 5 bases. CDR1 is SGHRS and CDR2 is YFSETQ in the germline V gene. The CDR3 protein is CASSFRSGSAGDTQYF. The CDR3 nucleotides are TGCGCCAGCAGCTTCCGTAGCGGGAGTGCTGGAGATACGCAGTATTTT.

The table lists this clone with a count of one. CDR3 bases: TGTGCCAGCAATGGGGCCGTTAGAGCTTTCTTT. It codes for CASNGAVRAFF. The rearrangement uses TRBV2 and TRBJ1-1; perhaps TRBD1 as D (5 bases). The CDR3 runs to 11 residues. CDR1 is SNHLY, CDR2 FYNNEI, per germline. V lost 7 bases and J 10 bases, leaving 13 bases between the germline ends.

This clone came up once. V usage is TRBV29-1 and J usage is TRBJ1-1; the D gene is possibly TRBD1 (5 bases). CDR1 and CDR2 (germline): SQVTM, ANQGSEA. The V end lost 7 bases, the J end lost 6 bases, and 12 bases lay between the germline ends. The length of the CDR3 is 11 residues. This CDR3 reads CSASGPPEAFF. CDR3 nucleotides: TGCAGCGCTTCAGGGCCCCCTGAAGCTTTCTTT.

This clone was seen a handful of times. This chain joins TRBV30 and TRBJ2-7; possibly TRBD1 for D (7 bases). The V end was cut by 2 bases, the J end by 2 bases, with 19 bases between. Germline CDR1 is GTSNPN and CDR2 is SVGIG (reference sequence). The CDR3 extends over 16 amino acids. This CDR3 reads CAWSPPGGQLTYEQYF. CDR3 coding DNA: TGTGCCTGGAGTCCCCCCGGGGGACAGCTTACCTACGAGCAGTACTTC. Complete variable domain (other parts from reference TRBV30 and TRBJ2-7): SQTIHQWPATLVQPVGSPLSLECTVEGTSNPNLYWYRQAAGRGLQLLFYSVGIGQISSEVPQNLSASRPQDRQFILSSKKLLLSDSGFYLCAWSPPGGQLTYEQYFGPGTRLTVT.

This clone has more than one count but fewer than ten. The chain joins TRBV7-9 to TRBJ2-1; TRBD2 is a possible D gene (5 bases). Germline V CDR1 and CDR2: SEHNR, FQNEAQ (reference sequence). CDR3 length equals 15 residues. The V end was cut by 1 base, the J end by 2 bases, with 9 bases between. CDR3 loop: CASSLGGSPYNEQFF. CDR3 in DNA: TGTGCCAGCAGCTTAGGCGGGTCCCCCTACAATGAGCAGTTCTTC.

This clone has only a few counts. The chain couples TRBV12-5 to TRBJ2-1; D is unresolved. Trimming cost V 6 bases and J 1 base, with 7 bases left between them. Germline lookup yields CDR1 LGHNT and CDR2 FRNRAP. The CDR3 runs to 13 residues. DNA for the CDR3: TGTGCTAGTGGAATTGAGTCCTACAATGAGCAGTTCTTC. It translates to CASGIESYNEQFF.

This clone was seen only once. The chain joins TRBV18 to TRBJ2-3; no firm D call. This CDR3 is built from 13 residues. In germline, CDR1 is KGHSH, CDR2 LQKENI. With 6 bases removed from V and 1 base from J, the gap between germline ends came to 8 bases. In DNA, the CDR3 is TGTGCCAGCTCCCTAGGAGGCACAGATACGCAGTATTTT. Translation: CASSLGGTDTQYF.

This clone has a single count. The DNA for the CDR3 is TGTGCCAGCAGTGGACAAGACCCACCCTACGAGCAGTACTTC. This codes for CASSGQDPPYEQYF. The chain is built from TRBV25-1 and TRBJ2-7; D gene unclear. CDR1 and CDR2 (germline): MGHDK, SYGVNS. V was trimmed by 4 bases and J by 2 bases, leaving 12 bases between them. The CDR3 spans 14 residues.

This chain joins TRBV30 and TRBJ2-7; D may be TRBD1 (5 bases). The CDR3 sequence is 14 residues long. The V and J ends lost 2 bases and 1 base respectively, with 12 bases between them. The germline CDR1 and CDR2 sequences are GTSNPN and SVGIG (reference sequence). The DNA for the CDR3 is TGTGCCTGGAGTCCCCCCCCAGGGTCCTACGAGCAGTACTTC. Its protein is CAWSPPPGSYEQYF.

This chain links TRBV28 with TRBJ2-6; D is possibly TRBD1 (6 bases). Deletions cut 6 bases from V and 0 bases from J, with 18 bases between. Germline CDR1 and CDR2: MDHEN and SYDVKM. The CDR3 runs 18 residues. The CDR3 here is CASSRRGQSFSGANVLTF. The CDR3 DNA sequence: TGTGCCAGCAGCCGACGAGGACAGTCGTTCTCTGGGGCCAACGTCCTGACTTTC.

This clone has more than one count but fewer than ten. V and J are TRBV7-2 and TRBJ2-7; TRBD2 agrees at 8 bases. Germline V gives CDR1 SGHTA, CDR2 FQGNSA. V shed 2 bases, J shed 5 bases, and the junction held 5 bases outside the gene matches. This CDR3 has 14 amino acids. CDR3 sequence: CASSLTSGLHEQYF. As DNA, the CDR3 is TGTGCCAGCAGCTTAACTAGCGGACTACACGAGCAGTACTTC.

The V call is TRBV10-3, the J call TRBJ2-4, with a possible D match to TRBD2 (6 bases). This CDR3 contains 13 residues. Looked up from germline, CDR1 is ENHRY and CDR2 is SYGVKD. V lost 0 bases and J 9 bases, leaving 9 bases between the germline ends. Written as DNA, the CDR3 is TGTGCCATCAGTGAGTCCCGGGGAGGCATTCAGTACTTC. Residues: CAISESRGGIQYF.

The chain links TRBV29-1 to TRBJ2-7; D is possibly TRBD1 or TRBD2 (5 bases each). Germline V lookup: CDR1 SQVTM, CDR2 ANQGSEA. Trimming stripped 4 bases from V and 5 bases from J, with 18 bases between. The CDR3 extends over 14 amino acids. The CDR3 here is CSVAGKGWANEQYF. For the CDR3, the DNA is TGCAGCGTTGCGGGGAAGGGGTGGGCCAACGAGCAGTACTTC.

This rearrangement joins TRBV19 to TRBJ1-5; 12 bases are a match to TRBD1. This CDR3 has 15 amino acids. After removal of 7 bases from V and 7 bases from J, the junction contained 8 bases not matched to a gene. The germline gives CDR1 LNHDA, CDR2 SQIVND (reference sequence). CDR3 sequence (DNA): TGTGCCAGTATACCCGGGACAGGGGGCTGGCAGCCCCAGCATTTT. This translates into CASIPGTGGWQPQHF.

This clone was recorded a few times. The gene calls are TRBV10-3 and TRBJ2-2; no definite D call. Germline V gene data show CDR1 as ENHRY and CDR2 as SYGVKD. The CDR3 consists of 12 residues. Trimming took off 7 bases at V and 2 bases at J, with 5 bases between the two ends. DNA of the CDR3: TGTGCCATCAAGGGAAACACCGGGGAGCTGTTTTTT. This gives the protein CAIKGNTGELFF.

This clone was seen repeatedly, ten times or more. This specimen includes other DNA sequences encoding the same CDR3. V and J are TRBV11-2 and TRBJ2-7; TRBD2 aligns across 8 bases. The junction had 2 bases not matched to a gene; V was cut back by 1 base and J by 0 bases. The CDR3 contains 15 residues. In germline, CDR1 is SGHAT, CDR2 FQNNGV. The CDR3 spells CASSLASGRSYEQYF. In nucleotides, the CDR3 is TGTGCCAGCAGCTTAGCTAGCGGGCGCTCCTACGAGCAGTACTTC. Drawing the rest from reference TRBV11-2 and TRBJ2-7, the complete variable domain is EAGVAQSPRYKIIEKRQSVAFWCNPISGHATLYWYQQILGQGPKLLIQFQNNGVVDDSQLPKDRFSAERLKGVDSTLKIQPAKLEDSAVYLCASSLASGRSYEQYFGPGTRLTVT.

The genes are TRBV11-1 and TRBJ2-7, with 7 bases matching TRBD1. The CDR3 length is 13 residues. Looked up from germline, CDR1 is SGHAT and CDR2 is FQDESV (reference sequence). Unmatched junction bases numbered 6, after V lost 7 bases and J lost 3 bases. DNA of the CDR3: TGTGCCAGCACCGGGACAGAATTCTACGAGCAGTACTTC. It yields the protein CASTGTEFYEQYF.